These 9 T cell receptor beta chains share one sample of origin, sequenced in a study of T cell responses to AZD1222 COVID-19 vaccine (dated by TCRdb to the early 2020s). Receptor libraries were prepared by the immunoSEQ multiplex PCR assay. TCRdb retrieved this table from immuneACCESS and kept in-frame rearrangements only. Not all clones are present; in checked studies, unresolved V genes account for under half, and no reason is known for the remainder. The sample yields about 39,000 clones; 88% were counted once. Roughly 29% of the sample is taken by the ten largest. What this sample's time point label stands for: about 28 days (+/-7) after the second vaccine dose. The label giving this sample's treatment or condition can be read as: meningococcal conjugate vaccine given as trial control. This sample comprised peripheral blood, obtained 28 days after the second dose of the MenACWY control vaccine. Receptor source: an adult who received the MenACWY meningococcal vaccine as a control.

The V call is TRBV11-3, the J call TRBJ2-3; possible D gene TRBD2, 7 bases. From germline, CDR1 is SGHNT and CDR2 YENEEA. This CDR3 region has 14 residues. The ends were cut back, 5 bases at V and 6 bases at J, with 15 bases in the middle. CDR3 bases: TGTGCCAGCAGCACCGGACTAGACAGGGATACGCAGTATTTT. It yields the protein CASSTGLDRDTQYF. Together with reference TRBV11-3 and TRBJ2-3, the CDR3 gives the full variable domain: EAGVVQSPRYKIIEKKQPVAFWCNPISGHNTLYWYLQNLGQGPELLIRYENEEAVDDSQLPKDRFSAERLKGVDSTLKIQPAELGDSAVYLCASSTGLDRDTQYFGPGTRLTVL.

This CDR3 reads CSALRTGDTEAFF. DNA for the CDR3: TGCAGCGCCCTACGGACAGGGGACACTGAAGCTTTCTTT. This chain connects TRBV29-1 to TRBJ1-1; 9 bases are a match to TRBD1. CDR3 length: 13 residues. Germline trimming cut 7 bases from V and 3 bases from J; bases unmatched to any gene: 6. Germline values: CDR1 SQVTM, CDR2 ANQGSEA.

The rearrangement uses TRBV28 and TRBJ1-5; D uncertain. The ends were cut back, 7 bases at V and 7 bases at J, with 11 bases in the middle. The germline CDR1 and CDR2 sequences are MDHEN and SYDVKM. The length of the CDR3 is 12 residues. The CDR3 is CASTVDRQPQHF. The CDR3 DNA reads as TGTGCCAGCACCGTGGACCGGCAGCCCCAGCATTTT.

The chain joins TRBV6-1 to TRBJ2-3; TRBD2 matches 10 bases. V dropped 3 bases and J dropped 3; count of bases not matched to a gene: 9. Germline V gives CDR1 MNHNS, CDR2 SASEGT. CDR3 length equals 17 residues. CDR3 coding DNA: TGTGCCAGCAGTGACCTATCACTAGCGGGAAGGACAGATACGCAGTATTTT. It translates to CASSDLSLAGRTDTQYF.

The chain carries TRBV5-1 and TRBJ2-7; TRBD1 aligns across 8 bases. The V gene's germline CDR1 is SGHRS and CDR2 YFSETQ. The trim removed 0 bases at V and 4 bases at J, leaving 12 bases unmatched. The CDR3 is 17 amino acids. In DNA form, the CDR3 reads TGCGCCAGCAGCTTGGGGACAGGGCAGTTTTCATTATACGAGCAGTACTTC. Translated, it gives CASSLGTGQFSLYEQYF.

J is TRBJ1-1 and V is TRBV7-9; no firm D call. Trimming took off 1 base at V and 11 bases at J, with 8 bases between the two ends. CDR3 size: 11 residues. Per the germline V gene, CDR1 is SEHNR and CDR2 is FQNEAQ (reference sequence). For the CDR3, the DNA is TGTGCCAGCAGCTTAGTAAAAGCGGCTTTCTTT. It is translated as CASSLVKAAFF.

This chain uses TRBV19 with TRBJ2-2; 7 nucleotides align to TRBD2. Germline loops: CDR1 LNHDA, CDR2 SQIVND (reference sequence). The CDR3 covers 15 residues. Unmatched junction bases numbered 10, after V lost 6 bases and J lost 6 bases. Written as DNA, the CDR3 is TGTGCCAGTAGGAGACTAGCCCGAGGGCCCGGGGAGCTGTTTTTT. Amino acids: CASRRLARGPGELFF.

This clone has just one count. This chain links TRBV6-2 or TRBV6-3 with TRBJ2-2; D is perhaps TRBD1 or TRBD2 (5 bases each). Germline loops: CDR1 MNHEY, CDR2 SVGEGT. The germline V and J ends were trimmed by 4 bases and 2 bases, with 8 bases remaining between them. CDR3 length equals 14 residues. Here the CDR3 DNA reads TGTGCCAGCAGTTTCGGGACCAACACCGGGGAGCTGTTTTTT. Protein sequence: CASSFGTNTGELFF.

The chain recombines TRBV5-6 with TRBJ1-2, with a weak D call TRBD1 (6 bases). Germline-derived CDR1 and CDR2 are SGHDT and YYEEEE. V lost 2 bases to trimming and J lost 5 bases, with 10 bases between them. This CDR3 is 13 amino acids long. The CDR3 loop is CASSLQGPYGYTF. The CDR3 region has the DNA TGTGCCAGCAGCTTACAGGGCCCGTATGGCTACACCTTC.